The 21 T cell receptor beta chains presented below share a single source sample, sequenced in a study of blood T cell repertoires in COVID-19. TCRdb keeps only in-frame clones here, not all; method: immunoSEQ multiplex PCR. The sample has approximately 330,000 clones, about 91% seen once. The specimen sequenced was peripheral blood. The receptors stem from a man younger than 45 with COVID-19, enrolled during active disease.

The chain joins TRBV7-9 to TRBJ1-2, with TRBD1 identical over 10 bases. Germline V CDR1 and CDR2: SEHNR, FQNEAQ (reference sequence). The CDR3 loop spans 15 amino acids. V lost 5 bases, J lost 4 bases, and 7 bases stayed unmatched. The CDR3 nucleotides are TGTGCCAGCAGCCCCGAGACAGGGGGCACCTATGGCTACACCTTC. Its protein is CASSPETGGTYGYTF.

The rearrangement uses TRBV19 and TRBJ1-5; D unresolved. The CDR3 has 14 amino acids. Germline CDR1 and CDR2: LNHDA and SQIVND (reference sequence). V was cut by 5 bases and J by 3 bases, with 11 bases left in between. The CDR3 region is CASSPQVYNQPQHF. DNA of the CDR3: TGTGCCAGTAGTCCCCAGGTATACAATCAGCCCCAGCATTTT.

In this sample, this clone turned up once. The rearrangement joins TRBV10-3 to TRBJ2-7, with 12 bases matching TRBD2. V lost 6 bases, J lost 0 bases, and 6 bases stayed unmatched. Germline lookup yields CDR1 ENHRY and CDR2 SYGVKD. This CDR3 has 16 amino acids. CDR3 region: CAISTGLAGNSYEQYF. DNA for the CDR3: TGTGCCATCAGCACCGGACTAGCGGGGAACTCCTACGAGCAGTACTTC.

The CDR3 region is CATRMDRGYSPLHF. CDR3 DNA: TGTGCCACCAGGATGGACAGGGGATATTCACCCCTCCACTTT. This chain links TRBV15 with TRBJ1-6, with 9 nucleotides matching TRBD1. CDR1 LNHNV and CDR2 YYDKDF come from the germline V gene (reference sequence). The CDR3 loop spans 14 amino acids. Trimming took 6 bases from V and 8 from J; bases not matched to a gene: 5.

This chain connects TRBV7-8 to TRBJ2-4; TRBD1 aligns across 7 bases. The V gene's germline CDR1 is SGHVS and CDR2 FQNEAQ. The CDR3 contains 16 residues. Trimming cost V 5 bases and J 3 bases; bases outside gene matches: 10. This CDR3 reads CASSLDRVLIKNIQYF. CDR3 coding DNA: TGTGCCAGCAGCCTAGACAGGGTATTGATCAAAAACATTCAGTACTTC.

This clone was seen only once. This chain connects TRBV5-1 to TRBJ2-1, with TRBD2 matching over 10 bases. Germline CDR1 SGHRS, CDR2 YFSETQ. The CDR3 runs to 16 residues. V shed 0 bases, J shed 5 bases, and the junction held 5 bases outside the gene matches. The CDR3 protein is CASSLGSGRIHNEQFF. In nucleotides, the CDR3 is TGCGCCAGCAGCTTGGGTAGCGGGAGGATCCACAATGAGCAGTTCTTC.

V gene TRBV14 combines with J gene TRBJ2-1; D possibly corresponds to TRBD2 (5 bases). The CDR3 consists of 16 residues. The V gene's germline CDR1 is SGHDN and CDR2 FVKESK. V lost 4 bases to trimming and J lost 10 bases, with 23 bases between them. The CDR3 protein is CASSPRAGITSAEQFF. The CDR3 bases are TGTGCCAGCAGCCCTCGGGCCGGGATTACTTCGGCCGAGCAGTTCTTC.

V gene TRBV19 combines with J gene TRBJ1-5; D not certain. The CDR3 is 12 residues long. The V gene's germline CDR1 is LNHDA and CDR2 SQIVND (reference sequence). Trimming removed 10 bases at V and 3 bases at J, with 10 bases between. This chain's CDR3 is CATHSPNQPQHF. The CDR3 DNA follows: TGTGCCACCCACAGCCCCAATCAGCCCCAGCATTTT. Together with reference TRBV19 and TRBJ1-5, the CDR3 gives the full variable domain: DGGITQSPKYLFRKEGQNVTLSCEQNLNHDAMYWYRQDPGQGLRLIYYSQIVNDFQKGDIAEGYSVSREKKESFPLTVTSAQKNPTAFYLCATHSPNQPQHFGDGTRLSIL.

The rearrangement joins TRBV7-6 to TRBJ2-5; TRBD2 aligns across 8 bases. Trimming cost V 1 base and J 3 bases; bases outside gene matches: 10. CDR1 SGHVS and CDR2 FNYEAQ come from the germline V gene. CDR3 length: 17 residues. CDR3 sequence: CASSLDSVAAGEETQYF. The CDR3 DNA sequence: TGTGCCAGCAGCTTAGATTCGGTGGCAGCGGGAGAAGAGACCCAGTACTTC.

The chain couples TRBV5-1 to TRBJ2-1, with a tentative D call TRBD1 (5 bases). CDR1 is SGHRS and CDR2 is YFSETQ in the germline V gene. The germline V and J ends were trimmed by 3 bases and 2 bases, with 12 bases remaining between them. CDR3 length: 15 residues. For the CDR3, the DNA is TGCGCCAGCAGCTCGAACAGGCCTACCTACAATGAGCAGTTCTTC. Its protein is CASSSNRPTYNEQFF.

The chain links TRBV7-3 to TRBJ2-6; the D is unclear. The V end lost 5 bases, the J end lost 2 bases, and 10 bases lay between the germline ends. Germline CDR1 SGHTA, CDR2 FQGTGA. CDR3 length: 15 amino acids. The CDR3 DNA reads as TGTGCCAGCAGCCCCTCCCCCGCTGGGGCCAACGTCCTGACTTTC. It yields the protein CASSPSPAGANVLTF.

The chain joins TRBV5-6 to TRBJ1-2; D may be TRBD1 (5 bases). Germline CDR1 is SGHDT and CDR2 is YYEEEE. The CDR3 totals 16 residues. V was trimmed by 4 bases and J by 4 bases, leaving 20 bases between them. The CDR3 loop reads CASSRTTDGRSYGYTF. Written as DNA, the CDR3 is TGTGCCAGCAGCCGGACAACGGACGGGCGGAGCTATGGCTACACCTTC.

The chain links TRBV5-5 to TRBJ2-2; TRBD2 matches 8 bases. V shed 2 bases and J 4 bases; nucleotides not matched to a gene: 4. The germline gives CDR1 SGHKS, CDR2 YYEKEE (reference sequence). This CDR3 contains 15 residues. CDR3 amino acids: CASSLAGAGTGELFF. In DNA, the CDR3 is TGTGCCAGCAGCTTAGCGGGGGCGGGCACCGGGGAGCTGTTTTTT.

The rearrangement links TRBV5-4 to TRBJ1-3; 7 bases align to TRBD1. V shed 4 bases and J 4 bases; nucleotides not matched to a gene: 8. CDR3 length: 15 residues. The germline V gene has CDR1 SGHNT and CDR2 YYREEE (reference sequence). The CDR3 spells CASSPGQSIGNTIYF. CDR3 coding DNA: TGTGCCAGCAGCCCGGGACAGTCAATCGGAAACACCATATATTTT.

The rearrangement uses TRBV4-3 and TRBJ1-1; 9 bases agree with TRBD1. There are 16 residues in the CDR3. Germline V CDR1 and CDR2: LGHNA, YSLEER. The V gene end was trimmed by 5 bases and the J gene end by 4 bases; junction bases not matched to a gene: 11. This chain's CDR3 is CASSALQGARPTEAFF. CDR3 in DNA: TGCGCCAGCAGCGCACTACAGGGGGCGCGGCCCACTGAAGCTTTCTTT.

The chain carries TRBV27 and TRBJ1-1; tentative D call: TRBD1 (5 bases). V lost 3 bases, J lost 1 base, and 9 bases lay in between. The CDR3 sequence is 14 residues long. Germline CDR1 reads MNHEY; CDR2 reads SMNVEV (reference sequence). The CDR3 loop is CASSFGRGNTEAFF. Here the CDR3 DNA reads TGTGCCAGCAGTTTTGGGAGGGGGAACACTGAAGCTTTCTTT.

This clone was seen just once. DNA for the CDR3: TGTGCCAGTGCCAGCGGGGGGGCCTACAATGAGCAGTTCTTC. Its translation is CASASGGAYNEQFF. This sequence joins TRBV19 and TRBJ2-1; TRBD2 matches at 10 bases. The CDR3 consists of 14 residues. Per germline, CDR1 LNHDA and CDR2 SQIVND (reference sequence). The V gene end was trimmed by 8 bases and the J gene end by 2 bases; junction bases not matched to a gene: 3.

The chain couples TRBV19 to TRBJ1-1; 10 bases align to TRBD1. There are 17 residues in the CDR3. Trimming at V came to 0 bases and at J to 1 base, leaving 5 bases not matched to a gene. The germline gives CDR1 LNHDA, CDR2 SQIVND (reference sequence). CDR3 nucleotide sequence: TGTGCCAGTAGTATAGATCTTGGACAGGGGGGGAACACTGAAGCTTTCTTT. Encoded protein: CASSIDLGQGGNTEAFF.

The sample holds one count of this clone. The chain combines TRBV28 with TRBJ1-4, with TRBD1 identical over 7 bases. The CDR3 is 15 residues long. J gave up 8 bases and V 5 bases, and 11 bases lay outside the gene matches. CDR1 is MDHEN, CDR2 SYDVKM, per germline. CDR3 sequence reads: CASSAAGTATEKLFF. The CDR3 region has the DNA TGTGCCAGCAGTGCAGCCGGGACAGCGACCGAAAAACTGTTTTTT.

The chain carries TRBV27 and TRBJ2-1; 12 positions agree with TRBD1. Germline V gene lookup returns CDR1 MNHEY and CDR2 SMNVEV (reference sequence). This CDR3 contains 19 residues. The J segment lost 7 bases and the V segment lost 0 bases, leaving 13 bases of the junction unmatched. The CDR3 loop is CASSLSGTGGTLRLNEQFF. The CDR3 bases are TGTGCCAGCAGTTTATCGGGGACAGGGGGCACTTTAAGATTGAATGAGCAGTTCTTC.

The rearrangement uses TRBV27 and TRBJ2-7; 9 bases match TRBD2. Germline values: CDR1 MNHEY, CDR2 SMNVEV (reference sequence). The CDR3 covers 14 residues. With V trimmed by 3 bases and J by 5 bases, 5 bases remained unmatched. The CDR3: CASSLHPSGNEQYF. In DNA form, the CDR3 reads TGTGCCAGCAGTTTGCATCCTAGCGGGAACGAGCAGTACTTC.